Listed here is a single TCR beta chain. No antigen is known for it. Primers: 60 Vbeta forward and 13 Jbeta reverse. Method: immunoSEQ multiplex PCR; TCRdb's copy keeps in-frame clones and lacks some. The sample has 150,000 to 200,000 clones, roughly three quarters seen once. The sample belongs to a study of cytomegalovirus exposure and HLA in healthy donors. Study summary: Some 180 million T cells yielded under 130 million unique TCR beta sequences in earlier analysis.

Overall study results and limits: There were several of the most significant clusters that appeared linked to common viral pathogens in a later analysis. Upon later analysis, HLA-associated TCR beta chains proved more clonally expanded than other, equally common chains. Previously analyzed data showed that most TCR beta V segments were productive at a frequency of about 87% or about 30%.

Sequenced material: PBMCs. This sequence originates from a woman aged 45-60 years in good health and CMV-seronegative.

Written as DNA, the CDR3 is TGTGCCAGCAGCTTAACCAACAGGGGGCGAGAGCAGTACTTC. The encoded protein is CASSLTNRGREQYF. The rearrangement joins TRBV7-2 to TRBJ2-7; 9 nucleotides align to TRBD1. Germline assignment: CDR1 SGHTA and CDR2 FQGNSA. The V gene end was trimmed by 2 bases and the J gene end by 7 bases; junction bases not matched to a gene: 6. The CDR3 runs to 14 residues.